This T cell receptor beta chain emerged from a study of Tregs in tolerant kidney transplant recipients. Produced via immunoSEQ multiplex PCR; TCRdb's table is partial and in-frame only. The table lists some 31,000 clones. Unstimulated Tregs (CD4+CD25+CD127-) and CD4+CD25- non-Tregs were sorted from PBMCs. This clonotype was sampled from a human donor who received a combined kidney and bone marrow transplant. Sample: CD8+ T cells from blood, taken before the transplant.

The sequenced CDR3 bases are TGTGCCAGCAGCCAAGATTTTGGGACAGGGGCACTTAGTAGAGAA. Its translation is CASSQDFGTGALSRE. The whole CDR3 protein is CASSQDFGTGALSREAFF. This sequence joins TRBV14 and TRBJ1-1; 10 nucleotides align to TRBD1. The CDR3 is cut off 3 residues early in the read; its end comes from the germline J gene. Germline V gene data show CDR1 as SGHDN and CDR2 as FVKESK. There are 18 residues in the CDR3. Full variable domain (remainder filled in from reference TRBV14 and TRBJ1-1): EAGVTQFPSHSVIEKGQTVTLRCDPISGHDNLYWYRRVMGKEIKFLLHFVKESKQDESGMPNNRFLAERTGGTYSTLKVQPAELEDSGVYFCASSQDFGTGALSREAFFGQGTRLTVV.